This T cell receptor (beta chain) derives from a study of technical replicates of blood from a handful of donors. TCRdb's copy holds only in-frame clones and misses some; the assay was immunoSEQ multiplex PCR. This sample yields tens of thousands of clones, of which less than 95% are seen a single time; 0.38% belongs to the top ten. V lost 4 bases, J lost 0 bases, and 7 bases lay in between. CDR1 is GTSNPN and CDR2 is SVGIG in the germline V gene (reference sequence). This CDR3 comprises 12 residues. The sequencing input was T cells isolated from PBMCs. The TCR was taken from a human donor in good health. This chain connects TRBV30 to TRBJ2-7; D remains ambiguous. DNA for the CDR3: TGTGCCTGGACCCCGAGCTCCTACGAGCAGTACTTC. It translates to CAWTPSSYEQYF.